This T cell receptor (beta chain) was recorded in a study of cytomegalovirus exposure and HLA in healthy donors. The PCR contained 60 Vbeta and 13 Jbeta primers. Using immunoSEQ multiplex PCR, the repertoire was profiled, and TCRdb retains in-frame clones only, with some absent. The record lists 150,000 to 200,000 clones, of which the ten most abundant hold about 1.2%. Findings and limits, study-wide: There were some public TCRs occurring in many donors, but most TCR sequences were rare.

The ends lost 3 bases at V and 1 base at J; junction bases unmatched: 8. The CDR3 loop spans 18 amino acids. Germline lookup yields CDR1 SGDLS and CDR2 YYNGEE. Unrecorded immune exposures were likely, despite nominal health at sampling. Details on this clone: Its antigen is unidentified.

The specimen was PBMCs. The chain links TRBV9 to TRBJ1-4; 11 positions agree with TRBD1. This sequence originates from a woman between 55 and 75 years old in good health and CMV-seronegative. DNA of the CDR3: TGTGCCAGCAGCGCCCTACCGGGACAGGGGGGAACTAATGAAAAACTGTTTTTT. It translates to CASSALPGQGGTNEKLFF. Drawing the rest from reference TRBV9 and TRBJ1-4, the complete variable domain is DSGVTQTPKHLITATGQRVTLRCSPRSGDLSVYWYQQSLDQGLQFLIQYYNGEERAKGNILERFSAQQFPDLHSELNLSSLELGDSALYFCASSALPGQGGTNEKLFFGSGTQLSVL.